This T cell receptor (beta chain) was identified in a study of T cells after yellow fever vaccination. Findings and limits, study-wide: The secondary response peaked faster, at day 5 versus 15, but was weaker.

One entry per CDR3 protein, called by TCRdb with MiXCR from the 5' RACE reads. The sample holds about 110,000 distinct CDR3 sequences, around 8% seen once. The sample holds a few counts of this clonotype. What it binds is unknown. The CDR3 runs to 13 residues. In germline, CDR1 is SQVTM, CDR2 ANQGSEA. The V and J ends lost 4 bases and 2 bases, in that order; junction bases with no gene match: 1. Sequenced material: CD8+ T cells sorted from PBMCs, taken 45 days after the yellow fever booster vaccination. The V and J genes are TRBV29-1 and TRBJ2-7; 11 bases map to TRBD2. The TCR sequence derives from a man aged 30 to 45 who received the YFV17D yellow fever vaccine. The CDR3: CSVGLAGPYEQYF. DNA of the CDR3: TGCAGCGTTGGACTAGCGGGACCCTACGAGCAGTACTTC.